This passage covers 20 T cell receptor beta chains from one sample sequenced in a study of T cell responses to AZD1222 COVID-19 vaccine. Clones were sequenced by immunoSEQ multiplex PCR, and TCRdb holds only the in-frame ones, with some missing. The repertoire holds about 160,000 clones, with 75% to 90% as singletons. Sample: peripheral blood, taken on day 0 of AZD1222 vaccination. The receptors were gathered from an adult in good health.

The rearrangement joins TRBV18 to TRBJ2-7, with no clear D. Trimming removed 2 bases from V and 2 bases from J, with 7 bases in between. The germline CDR1 and CDR2 sequences are KGHSH and LQKENI. The CDR3 runs to 13 residues. Written as DNA, the CDR3 is TGTGCCAGCTCACCAACGCAGACCTACGAGCAGTACTTC. The encoded protein is CASSPTQTYEQYF.

This clone appeared a single time. The chain has TRBV4-1 and TRBJ1-2; D is undetermined. Germline-derived CDR1 and CDR2 are MGHRA and YSYEKL. V was shortened by 1 base and J by 2 bases, with 17 bases between the two germline ends. This CDR3 has 17 residues. CDR3 nucleotide sequence: TGCGCCAGCAGCCAAGGAGGTGGTGGACCCAGCAACTATGGCTACACCTTC. This sequence encodes CASSQGGGGPSNYGYTF.

This chain links TRBV4-3 with TRBJ1-2; 7 bases are shared with TRBD1. The CDR3 sequence is 16 residues long. CDR1 LGHNA and CDR2 YSLEER come from the germline V gene. The J segment lost 4 bases and the V segment lost 0 bases, leaving 8 bases of the junction unmatched. The CDR3 DNA follows: TGCGCCAGCAGCCAAGATCTTGCAGGGGGGTTCTATGGCTACACCTTC. This sequence encodes CASSQDLAGGFYGYTF.

This clone was seen at least ten times. The sample has other DNA sequences that encode this CDR3 too. The rearrangement uses TRBV9 and TRBJ2-2, with D perhaps matching TRBD1 or TRBD2 (6 bases each). Germline lookup yields CDR1 SGDLS and CDR2 YYNGEE. Trimming removed 4 bases at V and 6 bases at J, with 10 bases between. The CDR3 spans 13 residues. Here the CDR3 reads CASSSRGPGELFF. The CDR3, as DNA: TGTGCCAGCAGCAGTCGGGGGCCCGGGGAGCTGTTTTTT.

This clone has more than one count but fewer than ten. The J gene is TRBJ2-5, the V gene TRBV7-9; D call uncertain. The CDR3 totals 13 residues. The V end was cut by 5 bases, the J end by 1 base, with 8 bases between. Germline lookup yields CDR1 SEHNR and CDR2 FQNEAQ (reference sequence). The CDR3 coding sequence is TGTGCCAGCAGCAAAGTTCCCCAAGAGACCCAGTACTTC. As protein: CASSKVPQETQYF. Based on the CDR3 plus reference TRBV7-9 and TRBJ2-5, the full variable domain is DTGVSQNPRHKITKRGQNVTFRCDPISEHNRLYWYRQTLGQGPEFLTYFQNEAQLEKSRLLSDRFSAERPKGSFSTLEIQRTEQGDSAMYLCASSKVPQETQYFGPGTRLLVL.

V gene TRBV28 combines with J gene TRBJ2-1; D is perhaps TRBD2 (5 bases). CDR1 is MDHEN, CDR2 SYDVKM, per germline. The CDR3 totals 15 residues. V gave up 8 bases and J gave up 7 bases, with 21 bases separating them. DNA for the CDR3: TGTGCCAGCGCACCCGTTGGGAGATCATATAATGAGCAGTTCTTC. Translating gives CASAPVGRSYNEQFF.

This sequence joins TRBV6-5 and TRBJ1-6, with D possibly TRBD1 on 5 matching bases. CDR1 is MNHEY, CDR2 SVGAGI, per germline. V shed 4 bases and J shed 7 bases, with 14 bases lying between them. This CDR3 region has 15 residues. CDR3 residues: CASSFDSIANSPLHF. The CDR3 region has the DNA TGTGCCAGCAGTTTTGACAGTATAGCGAATTCACCCCTCCACTTT.

Notes on this clone: The identical CDR3 is also encoded by other nucleotide sequences in the sample. The V gene is TRBV25-1, the J gene TRBJ2-6; no definite D call. Trimming pared 4 bases from V and 4 bases from J, leaving 5 bases between. CDR1 and CDR2 (germline): MGHDK, SYGVNS. CDR3 length: 13 residues. The CDR3 sequence: CASSVTGANVLTF. For the CDR3, the DNA is TGTGCCAGCAGTGTGACCGGGGCCAACGTCCTGACTTTC.

The chain carries TRBV5-1 and TRBJ1-3, with 7 bases lining up with TRBD1. Germline trimming cut 4 bases from V and 4 bases from J; bases unmatched to any gene: 20. The CDR3 contains 19 residues. CDR1 and CDR2 from the germline V gene are SGHRS and YFSETQ. As DNA, the CDR3 is TGCGCCAGCAGCCCTCAGCCTGGGACAGCCAGAAACGACGGAAACACCATATATTTT. This codes for CASSPQPGTARNDGNTIYF.

The chain couples TRBV7-6 to TRBJ1-6, with D unresolved. Germline values: CDR1 SGHVS, CDR2 FNYEAQ. Between the trimmed V and J ends, which lost 6 bases and 6 bases, there was a span of 9 bases. CDR3 size: 13 residues. CDR3: CASSSGSNSPLHF. In nucleotides, the CDR3 is TGTGCCAGCAGTTCCGGTTCTAATTCACCCCTCCACTTT.

The V and J genes are TRBV2 and TRBJ2-6, with 7 bases fitting TRBD1. In germline, CDR1 is SNHLY, CDR2 FYNNEI. The J segment lost 0 bases and the V segment lost 8 bases, leaving 16 bases of the junction unmatched. There are 19 residues in the CDR3. CDR3 loop: CASSDQSGTVNSGANVLTF. In DNA form, the CDR3 reads TGTGCCAGCTCCGACCAATCCGGGACAGTTAACTCTGGGGCCAACGTCCTGACTTTC.

V and J are TRBV6-5 and TRBJ2-5; D assignment may be TRBD1 or TRBD2 (5 bases each). CDR1 and CDR2 from the germline V gene are MNHEY and SVGAGI. The CDR3 spans 13 residues. Between the trimmed V and J ends, which lost 4 bases and 1 base, there was a span of 7 bases. The CDR3 coding sequence is TGTGCCAGCAGTTCCGGGACCCAAGAGACCCAGTACTTC. Its protein is CASSSGTQETQYF.

The chain has TRBV25-1 and TRBJ2-7; no definite D call. The CDR3 runs to 11 residues. Germline V gene lookup returns CDR1 MGHDK and CDR2 SYGVNS. The V gene lost 3 bases and the J gene lost 5 bases, with 5 bases spanning the gap. CDR3 residues: CASSEAHEQYF. CDR3 DNA sequence: TGTGCCAGCAGTGAGGCCCACGAGCAGTACTTC.

V usage is TRBV19 and J usage is TRBJ1-6, with D hard to call. The CDR3 runs 15 residues. From germline, CDR1 is LNHDA and CDR2 SQIVND (reference sequence). Trimming shortened V by 1 base and J by 7 bases, and 11 bases separated the two germline ends. CDR3 sequence (DNA): TGTGCCAGTAGTATAGGATCCCAGCTCAATTCACCCCTCCACTTT. Translating gives CASSIGSQLNSPLHF.

The chain employs TRBV4-3 and TRBJ1-1, with no clear D. CDR3 length equals 14 residues. Per the germline V gene, CDR1 is LGHNA and CDR2 is YSLEER. Trimming removed 4 bases from V and 0 bases from J, with 9 bases in between. CDR3 sequence: CASSLRRVNTEAFF. In DNA form, the CDR3 reads TGCGCCAGCAGCCTACGACGGGTGAACACTGAAGCTTTCTTT.

J is TRBJ1-1 and V is TRBV6-5; perhaps TRBD1 as D (6 bases). This CDR3 is 15 amino acids long. Trimming cost V 6 bases and J 1 base, with 15 bases left between them. Germline V gives CDR1 MNHEY, CDR2 SVGAGI. CDR3 protein: CASRPPGQTNTEAFF. CDR3 bases: TGTGCCAGCAGACCACCGGGACAAACGAACACTGAAGCTTTCTTT.

V usage is TRBV5-8 and J usage is TRBJ2-7; D is possibly TRBD2 (5 bases). CDR3 length: 16 residues. V shed 1 base and J shed 2 bases, with 16 bases lying between them. Per the germline V gene, CDR1 is SGHTS and CDR2 is YDEGEE. CDR3 residues: CASSLWSTAETYEQYF. The DNA of the CDR3 is TGTGCCAGCAGCTTGTGGTCTACAGCGGAAACCTACGAGCAGTACTTC.

The J gene is TRBJ2-7, the V gene TRBV5-4; D gene unclear. Trimming left V 4 bases short and J 3 bases short, with 11 bases between. The CDR3 totals 13 residues. CDR1 is SGHNT, CDR2 YYREEE, per germline (reference sequence). The CDR3 sequence is CASSQDAGYEQYF. CDR3 nucleotide sequence: TGTGCCAGCAGCCAGGACGCCGGCTACGAGCAGTACTTC.

This chain connects TRBV27 to TRBJ1-1, with D uncertain. This CDR3 contains 15 residues. Trimming removed 5 bases from V and 3 bases from J, with 16 bases in between. CDR1 and CDR2 (germline): MNHEY, SMNVEV (reference sequence). Here the CDR3 DNA reads TGTGCCAGCAGTCCGCGACGGGTTGACTACACTGAAGCTTTCTTT. This gives the protein CASSPRRVDYTEAFF.

This clone was seen once. The genes are TRBV7-2 and TRBJ2-7; 7 bases agree with TRBD1. The CDR3 loop spans 13 amino acids. Germline V lookup: CDR1 SGHTA, CDR2 FQGNSA. Unmatched junction bases numbered 6, after V lost 7 bases and J lost 3 bases. CDR3 coding DNA: TGTGCCAGCAAACGACAGGGTCACTACGAGCAGTACTTC. Translating it yields CASKRQGHYEQYF.